Listed below are T cell receptor beta chains from one sample, sequenced in a study of monozygotic twins with inflammatory bowel disease. TCRdb reworked the 5' RACE reads into one entry per CDR3 protein, no DNA. With about 380,000 distinct CDR3 sequences in the sample, the ten largest clones hold 2.5% to 3%. The sequencing sample was made of blood. The receptor set was obtained from a human donor with ulcerative colitis or Crohn's disease, or a healthy co-twin of an affected twin (not recorded which). Each CDR3 is given with its conserved first and last residue.

J: TRBJ2-7
V: TRBV2
CDR3: CASKVDSSTLEQYF

J: TRBJ2-3
V: TRBV2
CDR3: CASRRQGENTDTQYF

J: TRBJ2-5
V: TRBV7-9
CDR3: CASSFQGVSQETQYF

J: TRBJ2-1
V: TRBV5-1
CDR3: CASSLDGVVYNEQFF

J: TRBJ1-6
V: TRBV5-6
CDR3: CASRYRDFPYSPLHF

J: TRBJ1-2
V: TRBV7-2
CDR3: CASSREGTRTLNYGYTF

J: TRBJ2-6
V: TRBV20-1
CDR3: CAFPRSGANVLTF

J: TRBJ1-1
V: TRBV3-1
CDR3: CASSQDKQRTQGYPHHTEAFF

J: TRBJ2-1
V: TRBV11-1
CDR3: CASSPPSGLSSYNEQFF

J: TRBJ2-7
V: TRBV28
CDR3: CASRTATYEQYF

J: TRBJ2-2
V: TRBV6-2/TRBV6-3
CDR3: CASSHGGAGELFF

J: TRBJ2-1
V: TRBV7-6
CDR3: CASSLGQERSYNEQFF

J: TRBJ2-2
V: TRBV5-1
CDR3: CASSPHTGELFF

J: TRBJ1-1
V: TRBV6-5
CDR3: CASSYGTGRTEAFF

J: TRBJ2-3
V: TRBV19
CDR3: CASSIGTGGLTDTQYF

J: TRBJ2-3
V: TRBV4-2
CDR3: CASSQESRDTQYF

J: TRBJ1-2
V: TRBV6-5
CDR3: CASSYSGRVGGYTF

J: TRBJ2-3
V: TRBV24-1
CDR3: CATRGPVTDTQYF

J: TRBJ1-2
V: TRBV7-2
CDR3: CASSPAVVRGYTF

J: TRBJ1-3
V: TRBV5-6
CDR3: CASRGGPNSGNTIYF